Listed here are 12 T cell receptor beta chains from one sample, sequenced in a study of post-analysis software for immune sequencing data. Study outcomes and limitations: Compared with controls, patients had more of about five TRBV segments, including TRBV5-6, TRBV5-1 and TRBV20-1.

Antigen specificity for these receptors is unknown. TCR beta cDNA libraries had unique molecular identifiers. TCRdb analysed the PCR reads with MiXCR anew, one entry per CDR3 protein. The sample includes roughly 800,000 distinct CDR3 sequences, 30% of them seen just once. Sequenced input: blood. Receptor source: a girl aged 10-17 years with multiple sclerosis.

On this clonotype itself: This may arise from a read error, as a much more abundant clone is one base away. V usage is TRBV20-1 and J usage is TRBJ2-5; D remains ambiguous. With the DNA end fitting TRBJ2-7 better, the J assignment may be wrong. CDR1 is DFQATT, CDR2 SNEGSKA, per germline (reference sequence). CDR3 length: 11 amino acids. CDR3 loop: CSRSSRNEQYF. For the CDR3, the DNA is TGCAGTAGAAGCTCAAGGAACGAGCAGTACTTC.

The gene calls are TRBV24-1 and TRBJ2-1, with TRBD2 identical over 7 bases. The junction had 11 bases not matched to a gene; V was cut back by 7 bases and J by 3 bases. This CDR3 spans 16 amino acids. Germline CDR1 KGHDR, CDR2 SFDVKD. Here the CDR3 DNA reads TGTGCCACCAGCGGAGGGAGCTTAGCGGGCTACAATGAGCAGTTCTTC. Translated, it gives CATSGGSLAGYNEQFF.

This clonotype showed up just a few times. This CDR3 reads CASSGGRGNQPQHF. In DNA form, the CDR3 reads TGTGCCAGCAGCGGGGGAAGGGGCAATCAGCCCCAGCATTTT. The gene calls are TRBV9 and TRBJ1-5; no clear D. V lost 3 bases to trimming and J lost 2 bases, with 9 bases between them. CDR3 size: 14 residues. From germline, CDR1 is SGDLS and CDR2 YYNGEE. Full variable domain (rest looked up from reference TRBV9 and TRBJ1-5): DSGVTQTPKHLITATGQRVTLRCSPRSGDLSVYWYQQSLDQGLQFLIQYYNGEERAKGNILERFSAQQFPDLHSELNLSSLELGDSALYFCASSGGRGNQPQHFGDGTRLSIL.

This clonotype appeared many times. The chain has TRBV29-1 and TRBJ1-2, with D uncertain. The V gene's germline CDR1 is SQVTM and CDR2 ANQGSEA. The CDR3 has 13 residues. Trimming shortened V by 4 bases and J by 0 bases, and 9 bases separated the two germline ends. The CDR3, as DNA: TGCAGCGTTGGCGGGAGCCCTAACTATGGCTACACCTTC. Residues: CSVGGSPNYGYTF.

The V gene is TRBV20-1, the J gene TRBJ2-1; 7 nucleotides agree with TRBD1. Germline V gene lookup returns CDR1 DFQATT and CDR2 SNEGSKA (reference sequence). CDR3 size: 16 residues. V lost 2 bases to trimming and J lost 1 base; unmatched junction nucleotides: 8. CDR3 DNA: TGCAGTGCTAGATCACAGGGGATGGGGTCCTACAATGAGCAGTTCTTC. Residues: CSARSQGMGSYNEQFF.

The chain uses TRBV28 and TRBJ2-7, with D hard to call. Judging by the DNA end, TRBJ2-5 fits better; the J call may be wrong. This CDR3 contains 13 residues. Germline CDR1 MDHEN, CDR2 SYDVKM. CDR3 coding DNA: TGTGCCAGCAACCCTCTGAACGCGGAGACCCAGTACTTC. Protein sequence: CASNPLNAETQYF.

The chain employs TRBV4-3 and TRBJ2-4, with TRBD2 identical over 10 bases. Trimming took 1 base from V and 15 from J; bases not matched to a gene: 18. Per the germline V gene, CDR1 is LGHNA and CDR2 is YSLEER. The CDR3 loop spans 17 amino acids. The CDR3 here is CASSQALAGVGAYERYF. The DNA of the CDR3 is TGCGCCAGCAGCCAAGCCCTAGCGGGAGTAGGGGCCTACGAGCGGTACTTC.

This chain joins TRBV2 and TRBJ2-5, with D tentatively TRBD2 (5 bases). V was trimmed by 6 bases and J by 3 bases, leaving 11 bases between them. CDR3 length equals 13 residues. Germline CDR1 is SNHLY and CDR2 is FYNNEI. For the CDR3, the DNA is TGTGCCAGCAGAGAGGGTTCGAAAGAGACCCAGTACTTC. This translates into CASREGSKETQYF.

This clonotype was seen a few times. This chain uses TRBV2 with TRBJ2-5; D is unresolved. CDR3 length: 12 amino acids. The germline CDR1 and CDR2 sequences are SNHLY and FYNNEI. V was cut by 7 bases and J by 5 bases, with 11 bases left in between. This CDR3 is CASTAAGETQYF. CDR3 coding DNA: TGTGCCAGCACTGCGGCTGGGGAGACCCAGTACTTC.

This clonotype was counted only a few times. The chain is built from TRBV6-1 and TRBJ2-1; D uncertain. Germline V gene data show CDR1 as MNHNS and CDR2 as SASEGT. This CDR3 is 15 amino acids long. With 6 bases removed from V and 4 bases from J, the gap between germline ends came to 16 bases. This chain's CDR3 is CASRTSIGLYNEQFF. In nucleotides, the CDR3 is TGTGCCAGCAGGACATCTATCGGGCTATACAATGAGCAGTTCTTC.

The rearrangement joins TRBV20-1 to TRBJ2-7; the D gene could be TRBD1 or TRBD2 (5 bases each). The germline CDR1 and CDR2 sequences are DFQATT and SNEGSKA (reference sequence). V lost 0 bases to trimming and J lost 7 bases, with 19 bases between them. The CDR3 has 15 residues. The CDR3 here is CSARERSRTWGEQYF. Here the CDR3 DNA reads TGCAGTGCTAGAGAAAGAAGTCGGACCTGGGGGGAGCAGTACTTC.

This clonotype is a singleton in its sample. An end of the junction does not agree with germline; a read error may underlie this. The chain combines TRBV7-7 with TRBJ2-1; 12 nucleotides line up with TRBD2. Per germline, CDR1 SSHAT and CDR2 FNYEAQ (reference sequence). The CDR3 has 19 amino acids. DNA for the CDR3: TGTGCTAGCAGCTTATTCACTAGCGGGGGGACGAGCTCCTACAATGAGCAGTTCTTC. Translated, it gives CASSLFTSGGTSSYNEQFF.